This T cell receptor beta chain came from a study of cytomegalovirus exposure and HLA in healthy donors. On the study more broadly: Drawn from HLA-typed donors, approximately 86 million unique TCRs were held in an early data release. Study-wide results and caveats: The classifier reportedly diagnosed cytomegalovirus status with high specificity and sensitivity. Analysis was carried out at a later point, and it linked a missense DCLRE1C variant to TCR beta V- and J-gene trimming.

For this clone: Antigen specificity is unknown.

Germline V gene sequence: CDR1 MNHNS, CDR2 SASEGT. The ends lost 4 bases at V and 3 bases at J; junction bases unmatched: 3. This CDR3 has 15 amino acids. The PCR made use of 60 Vbeta and 13 Jbeta primers. Method: immunoSEQ multiplex PCR; TCRdb's copy keeps in-frame clones and lacks some. The table includes roughly 81,000 clones, around 80% detected once. The chain carries TRBV6-1 and TRBJ1-5; 10 positions agree with TRBD1. What was sequenced was PBMCs. The sequence derives from a man younger than 40 in good health and CMV-seronegative. CDR3 protein: CASSGGQGDNQPQHF. DNA for the CDR3: TGTGCCAGCAGTGGCGGACAGGGGGACAATCAGCCCCAGCATTTT.